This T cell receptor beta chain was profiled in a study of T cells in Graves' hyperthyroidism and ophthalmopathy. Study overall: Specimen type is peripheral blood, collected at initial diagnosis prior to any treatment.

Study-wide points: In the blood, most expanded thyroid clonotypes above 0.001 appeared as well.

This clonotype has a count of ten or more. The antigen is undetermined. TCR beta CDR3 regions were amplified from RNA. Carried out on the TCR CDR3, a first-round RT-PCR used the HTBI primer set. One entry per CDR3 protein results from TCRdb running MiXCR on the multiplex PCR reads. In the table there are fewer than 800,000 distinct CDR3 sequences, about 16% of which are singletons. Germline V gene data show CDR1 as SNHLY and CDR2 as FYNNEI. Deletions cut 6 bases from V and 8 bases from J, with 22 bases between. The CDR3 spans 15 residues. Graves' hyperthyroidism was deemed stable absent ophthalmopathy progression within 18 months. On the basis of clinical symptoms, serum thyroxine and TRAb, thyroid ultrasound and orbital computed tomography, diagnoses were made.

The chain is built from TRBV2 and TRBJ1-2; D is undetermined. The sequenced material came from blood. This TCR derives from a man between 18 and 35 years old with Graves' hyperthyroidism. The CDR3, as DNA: TGTGCCAGCAGAGGCCAACTATGGGGATCTGAAGGCTACACCTTC. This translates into CASRGQLWGSEGYTF.